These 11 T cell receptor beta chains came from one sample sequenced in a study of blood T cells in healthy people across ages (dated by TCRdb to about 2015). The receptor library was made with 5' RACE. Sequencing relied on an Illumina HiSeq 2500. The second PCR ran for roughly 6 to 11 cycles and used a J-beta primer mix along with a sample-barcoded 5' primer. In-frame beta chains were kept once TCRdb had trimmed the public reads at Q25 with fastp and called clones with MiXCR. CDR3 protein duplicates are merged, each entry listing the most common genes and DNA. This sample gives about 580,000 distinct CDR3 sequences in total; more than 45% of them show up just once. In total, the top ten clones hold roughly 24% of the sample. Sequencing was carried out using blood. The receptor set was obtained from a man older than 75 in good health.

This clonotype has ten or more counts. CDR3: CASSYTGYEQYF. The CDR3 DNA reads as TGTGCCAGCAGTTACACAGGCTACGAGCAGTACTTC. The chain employs TRBV6-6 and TRBJ2-7, with D possibly matching TRBD1 (5 bases). Germline assignment: CDR1 MNHNY and CDR2 SVGAGI (reference sequence). This CDR3 contains 12 residues. V lost 2 bases and J 3 bases, leaving 5 bases between the germline ends.

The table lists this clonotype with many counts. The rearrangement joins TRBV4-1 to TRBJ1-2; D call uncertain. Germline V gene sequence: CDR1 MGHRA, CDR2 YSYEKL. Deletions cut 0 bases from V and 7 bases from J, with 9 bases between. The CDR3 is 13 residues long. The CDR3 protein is CASSQDPVLGYTF. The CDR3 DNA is TGCGCCAGCAGCCAAGATCCAGTTCTTGGCTACACCTTC.

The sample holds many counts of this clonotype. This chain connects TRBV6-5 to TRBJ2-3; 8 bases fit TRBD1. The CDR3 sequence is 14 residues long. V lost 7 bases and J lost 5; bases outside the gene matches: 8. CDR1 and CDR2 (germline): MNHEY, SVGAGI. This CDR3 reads CASTDRGGKDTQYF. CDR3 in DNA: TGTGCCAGCACCGACAGGGGCGGGAAAGATACGCAGTATTTT.

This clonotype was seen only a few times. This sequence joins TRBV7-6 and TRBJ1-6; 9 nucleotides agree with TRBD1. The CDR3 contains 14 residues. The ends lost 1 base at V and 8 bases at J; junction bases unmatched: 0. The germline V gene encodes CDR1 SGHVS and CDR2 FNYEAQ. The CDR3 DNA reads TGTGCCAGCAGCTTAGGGACAGGGGATTCACCCCTCCACTTT. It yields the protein CASSLGTGDSPLHF.

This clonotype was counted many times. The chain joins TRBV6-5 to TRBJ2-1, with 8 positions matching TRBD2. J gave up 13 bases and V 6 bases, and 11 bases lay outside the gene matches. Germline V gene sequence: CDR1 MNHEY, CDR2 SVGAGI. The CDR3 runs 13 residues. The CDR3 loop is CASRLAVGSGQFF. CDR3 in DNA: TGTGCCAGCAGACTAGCGGTCGGCTCCGGTCAGTTCTTC.

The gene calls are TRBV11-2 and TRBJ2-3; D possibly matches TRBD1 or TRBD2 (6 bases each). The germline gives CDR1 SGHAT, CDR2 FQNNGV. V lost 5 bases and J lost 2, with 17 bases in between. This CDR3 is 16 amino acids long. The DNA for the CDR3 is TGTGCCAGCAGCGCCCACGGGGGCCCTATCACAGATACGCAGTATTTT. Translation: CASSAHGGPITDTQYF.

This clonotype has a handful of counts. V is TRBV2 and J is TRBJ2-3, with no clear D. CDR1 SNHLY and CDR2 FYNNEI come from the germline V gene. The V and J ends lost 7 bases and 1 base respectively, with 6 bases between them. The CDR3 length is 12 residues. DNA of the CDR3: TGTGCCAGCAACATGGGCACAGATACGCAGTATTTT. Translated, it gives CASNMGTDTQYF. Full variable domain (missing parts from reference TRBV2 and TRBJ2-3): EPEVTQTPSHQVTQMGQEVILRCVPISNHLYFYWYRQILGQKVEFLVSFYNNEISEKSEIFDDQFSVERPDGSNFTLKIRSTKLEDSAMYFCASNMGTDTQYFGPGTRLTVL.

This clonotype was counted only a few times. This CDR3 reads CASSLGRTSGYEQYF. In nucleotides, the CDR3 is TGTGCCAGCAGCTTAGGGCGGACTAGCGGGTACGAGCAGTACTTC. The chain links TRBV7-2 to TRBJ2-7; TRBD2 aligns across 11 bases. Trimming removed 1 base from V and 4 bases from J; junction bases left unmatched: 3. Germline CDR1 reads SGHTA; CDR2 reads FQGNSA. The CDR3 runs 15 residues.

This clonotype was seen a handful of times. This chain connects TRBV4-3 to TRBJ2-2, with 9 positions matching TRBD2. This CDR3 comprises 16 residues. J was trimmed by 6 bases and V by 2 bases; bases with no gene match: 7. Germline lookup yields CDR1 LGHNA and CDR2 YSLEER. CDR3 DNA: TGCGCCAGCAGCCAACCCCTAGCGGGGTTCCCCGGGGAGCTGTTTTTT. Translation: CASSQPLAGFPGELFF.

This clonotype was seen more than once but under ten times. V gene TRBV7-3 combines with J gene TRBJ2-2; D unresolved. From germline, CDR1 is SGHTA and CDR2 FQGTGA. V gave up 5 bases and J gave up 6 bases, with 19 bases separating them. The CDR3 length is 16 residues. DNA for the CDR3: TGTGCCAGCAGCCCAGAGGCTGCCCATGACCCCGGGGAGCTGTTTTTT. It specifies CASSPEAAHDPGELFF. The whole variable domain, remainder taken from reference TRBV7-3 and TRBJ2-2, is GAGVSQTPSNKVTEKGKYVELRCDPISGHTALYWYRQSLGQGPEFLIYFQGTGAADDSGLPNDRFFAVRPEGSVSTLKIQRTERGDSAVYLCASSPEAAHDPGELFFGEGSRLTVL.

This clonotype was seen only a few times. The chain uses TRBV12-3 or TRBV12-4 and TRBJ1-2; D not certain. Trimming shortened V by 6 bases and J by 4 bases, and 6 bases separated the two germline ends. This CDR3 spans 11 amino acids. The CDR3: CASRGGYGYTF. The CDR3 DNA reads TGTGCCAGCAGGGGCGGCTATGGCTACACCTTC.